Included here is one TCR beta chain sequence, with context. Authors' methods: Amplification with reference gene primers provided the estimates of nucleated cell counts. The protocol was immunoSEQ multiplex PCR, while the TCRdb copy is restricted to in-frame clones and leaves out a portion. V, J and clone size were drawn from that table, and D and trimming were deduced from the DNA. Here the sample spans about 220,000 clones, roughly 90% being singletons. The sample belongs to a study of blood T cell repertoires in COVID-19. Study in general: Italy, Spain and the United States were the sources of the convalescent and acute COVID-19 samples.

The receptor comes from a woman aged 25 to 39 who had recovered from COVID-19. The sample comprised PBMCs or T cells enriched from blood (not recorded which).

The CDR3 coding sequence is TGTGCCAGCAGCCATAACACGGGAAGGGAGCTGTTTTTT. Amino acid sequence: CASSHNTGRELFF. The genes are TRBV11-3 and TRBJ2-2; D might be TRBD2 (5 bases). Between the trimmed V and J ends, which lost 5 bases and 9 bases, there was a span of 13 bases. The CDR3 has 13 amino acids. Germline lookup yields CDR1 SGHNT and CDR2 YENEEA.